This TCR beta chain was documented in a study of T cells in women clearing cervical HPV infection. At the level of the study: Case blood drawn at lesion detection; control blood after infection cleared. Cases' blood sampling followed lesion detection by median about 150 days (90 to 200). Whole-study findings and limits: Combining TCR richness with V gene abundances gave approximately 0.84 AUC. CIN3+ cases had significantly higher TCR repertoire richness than controls, but evenness did not differ.

Regarding this clone: Its target is not known.

The data were produced by immunoSEQ multiplex PCR, yet TCRdb's version contains in-frame clones alone and is incomplete. Here the sample table reports 10,000 to 15,000 clones. The sample taken for sequencing was blood buffy coat. The sequence was collected from a woman between 18 and 70 years old with a cervical HPV16 infection that either progressed to CIN3+ or cleared (not recorded which).

CDR3 residues: CASSLDRVWGYTF. The CDR3 DNA, read in part, is TGCGCCAGCAGCTTGGACAGGGTGTGGGGC. V and J are TRBV5-1 and TRBJ1-2, with a possible D match to TRBD1 (6 bases). The read stops 3 residues short of the end of the CDR3; the missing end is completed from the germline J gene. The length of the CDR3 is 13 residues. Per the germline V gene, CDR1 is SGHRS and CDR2 is YFSETQ. Full variable domain (missing parts from reference TRBV5-1 and TRBJ1-2): KAGVTQTPRYLIKTRGQQVTLSCSPISGHRSVSWYQQTPGQGLQFLFEYFSETQRNKGNFPGRFSGRQFSNSRSEMNVSTLELGDSALYLCASSLDRVWGYTFGSGTRLTVV.